The clone carrying this TCR beta chain turned up a few times. Stated time point: newly diagnosed GD, antithyroid drugs for less than 3 months. PBMCs were the source of the RNA used for TCR sequencing. The sample is drawn from a study of regulatory T cells in long-lasting Graves disease. There are 13 residues in the CDR3. CDR1 is SGHDT, CDR2 YYEEEE, per germline. V was shortened by 0 bases and J by 7 bases, with 10 bases between the two germline ends. In building TCR beta libraries, iRepertoire HTBI primers were used together with Arm-PCR of CDR3 regions. TCRdb fed the multiplex PCR reads into MiXCR, producing one record per CDR3 protein. The sample includes under 450,000 distinct CDR3 sequences, 12% of them seen just once. The data were also submitted as part of a second study, on T cells in Graves' hyperthyroidism and ophthalmopathy. That report notes: During a first-round RT-PCR of the TCR CDR3, the HTBI primer set was used.

This TCR came from a woman aged 18-35 years with Graves disease. The V call is TRBV5-6, the J call TRBJ1-2; no clear D gene. This specimen consisted of peripheral blood mononuclear cells (PBMCs), obtained at new diagnosis, from a patient treated with antithyroid drugs. The CDR3 sequence: CASSLGGLAGYTF. CDR3 nucleotide sequence: TGTGCCAGCAGCTTGGGTGGCCTGGCTGGCTACACCTTC.